The entry that follows covers one TCR beta chain sequence. The antigen remains undetermined. Primed by a sample-barcoded 5' primer and a J-beta primer mix, a second PCR proceeded for 7 to 11 cycles. A tag from a template-switch adaptor with 12 random nucleotides marked each cDNA molecule. MiXCR, run by TCRdb on the 5' RACE reads, gives a single entry per CDR3 protein. The table lists 2 million or so distinct CDR3 sequences, around 48% of them singletons. The data belong to a study of blood T cells in healthy people across ages. Points from the study as a whole: Estimates based on one million T cells were treated as lower bounds. Comparison with aged donors showed that long-lived donors had more naive CD4+ cells and higher diversity.

Total RNA amounts of at least 6 micrograms were extracted per sample. The CDR3 length is 13 residues. Germline CDR1 is SGDLS and CDR2 is YYNGEE. Trimming shortened V by 0 bases and J by 6 bases, and 9 bases separated the two germline ends. The V call is TRBV9, the J call TRBJ1-2; D gene ambiguous. Sequencing was carried out using blood. This receptor was taken from a woman in her thirties or forties in good health. The CDR3 loop reads CASSVERTDGYTF. As DNA, the CDR3 is TGTGCCAGCAGCGTAGAACGGACGGATGGCTACACCTTC.